Below, 28 T cell receptor beta chains from the same sample are listed, as sequenced in a study of OX40 agonist ivuxolimab in advanced cancers. The repertoire was sequenced with immunoSEQ multiplex PCR; TCRdb's copy has only in-frame clones and lacks some. In the table there are around 79,000 clones, around 85% of which are singletons. The sample was CD4+ or CD8+ T cells sorted from blood, taken in a trial of the OX40 agonist ivuxolimab. The origin of the receptors is an adult with an advanced solid tumor such as melanoma, head and neck, liver or kidney cancer.

V usage is TRBV7-9 and J usage is TRBJ1-5; D uncertain. The CDR3 covers 12 residues. Trimming removed 0 bases at V and 6 bases at J, with 3 bases between. The germline gives CDR1 SEHNR, CDR2 FQNEAQ (reference sequence). CDR3 residues: CASSLAAQPQHF. The CDR3 DNA reads as TGTGCCAGCAGCTTAGCGGCTCAGCCCCAGCATTTT.

The rearrangement uses TRBV14 and TRBJ2-2; weak D call: TRBD1 (7 bases). Germline values: CDR1 SGHDN, CDR2 FVKESK. V shed 0 bases and J shed 5 bases, with 16 bases lying between them. The CDR3 totals 17 residues. This CDR3 reads CASSQDPAGGFTGELFF. In DNA, the CDR3 is TGTGCCAGCAGCCAAGATCCCGCAGGGGGGTTTACCGGGGAGCTGTTTTTT.

Here the CDR3 reads CASSDQGLMNTEAFF. CDR3 nucleotides: TGTGCCAGCAGTGATCAGGGGTTAATGAACACTGAAGCTTTCTTT. The chain combines TRBV2 with TRBJ1-1; maybe TRBD1 (6 bases). Trimming pared 3 bases from V and 0 bases from J, leaving 11 bases between. The CDR3 contains 15 residues. CDR1 and CDR2 (germline): SNHLY, FYNNEI. Full variable domain (missing parts from reference TRBV2 and TRBJ1-1): EPEVTQTPSHQVTQMGQEVILRCVPISNHLYFYWYRQILGQKVEFLVSFYNNEISEKSEIFDDQFSVERPDGSNFTLKIRSTKLEDSAMYFCASSDQGLMNTEAFFGQGTRLTVV.

The rearrangement joins TRBV9 to TRBJ1-6, with D tentatively TRBD1 (5 bases). The germline CDR1 and CDR2 sequences are SGDLS and YYNGEE. The CDR3 runs to 14 residues. The V gene lost 6 bases and the J gene lost 8 bases, with 15 bases spanning the gap. CDR3 residues: CASNLGGVDSPLHF. CDR3 coding DNA: TGTGCCAGCAACCTTGGGGGGGTGGATTCACCCCTCCACTTT.

The V gene is TRBV4-1, the J gene TRBJ1-4; D unclear. V lost 0 bases, J lost 3 bases, and 17 bases lay in between. The CDR3 totals 18 residues. Germline loops: CDR1 MGHRA, CDR2 YSYEKL. Here the CDR3 reads CASSQDLGQESANEKLFF. The CDR3 DNA sequence: TGCGCCAGCAGCCAAGATTTAGGCCAGGAGAGTGCTAATGAAAAACTGTTTTTT.

CDR3 region: CASSLAVGTNEKLFF. The DNA for the CDR3 is TGTGCCAGCAGCTTAGCAGTCGGCACCAATGAAAAACTGTTTTTT. The rearrangement links TRBV7-2 to TRBJ1-4; no firm D call. Trimming cost V 0 bases and J 5 bases, with 10 bases left between them. Germline CDR1 reads SGHTA; CDR2 reads FQGNSA. This CDR3 region has 15 residues.

This clone occurred a few times. The chain's CDR3 is CASSAKTGMTYNEQFF. The CDR3 bases are TGTGCCAGCAGCGCCAAGACAGGGATGACCTACAATGAGCAGTTCTTC. This chain joins TRBV9 and TRBJ2-1; 7 bases align to TRBD1. There are 16 residues in the CDR3. V trimming: 3 bases; J trimming: 2 bases; junction bases outside the gene matches: 8. CDR1 SGDLS and CDR2 YYNGEE come from the germline V gene. Based on the CDR3 plus reference TRBV9 and TRBJ2-1, the full variable domain is DSGVTQTPKHLITATGQRVTLRCSPRSGDLSVYWYQQSLDQGLQFLIQYYNGEERAKGNILERFSAQQFPDLHSELNLSSLELGDSALYFCASSAKTGMTYNEQFFGPGTRLTVL.

J is TRBJ2-2 and V is TRBV6-1; D is uncertain. Deletions cut 2 bases from V and 1 base from J, with 11 bases between. Germline CDR1 and CDR2: MNHNS and SASEGT. The CDR3 spans 16 residues. The CDR3 spells CASSEKVDRNTGELFF. DNA of the CDR3: TGTGCCAGCAGTGAAAAGGTAGACCGGAACACCGGGGAGCTGTTTTTT.

The gene calls are TRBV9 and TRBJ1-2; D uncertain. Germline V CDR1 and CDR2: SGDLS, YYNGEE. Trimming took off 0 bases at V and 5 bases at J, with 8 bases between the two ends. The CDR3 covers 13 residues. The CDR3 DNA is TGTGCCAGCAGCGTAGACACAGATTATGGCTACACCTTC. Protein sequence: CASSVDTDYGYTF. Combining the CDR3 with reference TRBV9 and TRBJ1-2 gives the whole variable domain DSGVTQTPKHLITATGQRVTLRCSPRSGDLSVYWYQQSLDQGLQFLIQYYNGEERAKGNILERFSAQQFPDLHSELNLSSLELGDSALYFCASSVDTDYGYTFGSGTRLTVV.

This clone was observed a single time. The V and J genes are TRBV19 and TRBJ1-2; 11 bases fit TRBD1. The CDR3 loop spans 14 amino acids. V trimming: 6 bases; J trimming: 5 bases; junction bases outside the gene matches: 5. Germline V gives CDR1 LNHDA, CDR2 SQIVND (reference sequence). The CDR3 coding sequence is TGTGCCAGTAGCCGGACAGGGGGCATGTATGGCTACACCTTC. This gives the protein CASSRTGGMYGYTF.

This chain uses TRBV5-1 with TRBJ2-7, with 12 nucleotides matching TRBD1. The CDR3 covers 15 residues. V lost 4 bases, J lost 1 base, and 3 bases stayed unmatched. Germline V CDR1 and CDR2: SGHRS, YFSETQ. The CDR3 nucleotides are TGCGCCAGCAGCACGGGACAGGGGGCTTCCTACGAGCAGTACTTC. It is translated as CASSTGQGASYEQYF.

This chain connects TRBV6-8 to TRBJ1-5, with 7 bases aligning to TRBD1. This CDR3 spans 14 amino acids. J gave up 5 bases and V 6 bases, and 7 bases lay outside the gene matches. Germline V gives CDR1 MNHGY, CDR2 SAAAGT. CDR3 nucleotide sequence: TGTGCCAGCAGAGGGAGGACAGGTTATCAGCCCCAGCATTTT. Protein: CASRGRTGYQPQHF.

This clone was seen a few times. V usage is TRBV4-3 and J usage is TRBJ1-6; D remains unclear. CDR1 is LGHNA and CDR2 is YSLEER in the germline V gene. V gave up 0 bases and J gave up 8 bases, with 8 bases separating them. The CDR3 is made up of 14 amino acids. CDR3 coding DNA: TGCGCCAGCAGCCAAGATCTGGGGTATTCACCCCTCCACTTT. The encoded protein is CASSQDLGYSPLHF.

The gene calls are TRBV19 and TRBJ1-5; a weak D match, TRBD1 (6 bases). Germline V CDR1 and CDR2: LNHDA, SQIVND (reference sequence). Trimming removed 4 bases from V and 2 bases from J, with 15 bases in between. The CDR3 is 16 residues long. The CDR3 region has the DNA TGTGCCAGTAGTAGAACAGGGACCGGGGGCAATCAGCCCCAGCATTTT. Translation gives CASSRTGTGGNQPQHF.

This CDR3 reads CASSQAHSLASYEQYF. Written as DNA, the CDR3 is TGCGCCAGCAGCCAGGCCCACAGCTTAGCCTCCTACGAGCAGTACTTC. V and J are TRBV4-3 and TRBJ2-7, with D unresolved. This CDR3 contains 16 residues. V dropped 3 bases and J dropped 0 bases, with 15 bases sitting between them. Germline lookup yields CDR1 LGHNA and CDR2 YSLEER.

The V gene is TRBV2, the J gene TRBJ1-2, with D perhaps matching TRBD1 (6 bases). The CDR3 sequence is 13 residues long. Germline V gene data show CDR1 as SNHLY and CDR2 as FYNNEI. V was shortened by 5 bases and J by 3 bases, with 10 bases between the two germline ends. The CDR3 DNA follows: TGTGCCAGCAGTCCGGGGGGCGACTATGGCTACACCTTC. Translation gives CASSPGGDYGYTF. Using reference TRBV2 and TRBJ1-2 for the parts outside the CDR3, the full variable domain is EPEVTQTPSHQVTQMGQEVILRCVPISNHLYFYWYRQILGQKVEFLVSFYNNEISEKSEIFDDQFSVERPDGSNFTLKIRSTKLEDSAMYFCASSPGGDYGYTFGSGTRLTVV.

As for this clone: A read error may produce the germline difference seen at one junction end. V usage is TRBV7-7 and J usage is TRBJ2-7, with 8 bases aligning to TRBD2. Germline V CDR1 and CDR2: SSHAT, FNYEAQ (reference sequence). CDR3 length: 13 residues. CDR3 coding DNA: TGTGCTAGCAGCTTAGCCCTAGCGGGCGAGCAGTACTTC. It specifies CASSLALAGEQYF.

V gene TRBV2 combines with J gene TRBJ1-1, with D hard to call. The V gene's germline CDR1 is SNHLY and CDR2 FYNNEI. V lost 6 bases and J lost 2, with 13 bases in between. This CDR3 is built from 14 residues. In DNA, the CDR3 is TGTGCCAGCAGCCGACCCCCAGAAAACACTGAAGCTTTCTTT. Its translation is CASSRPPENTEAFF.

J is TRBJ1-5 and V is TRBV30, with a weak D call TRBD1 (6 bases). Germline V gives CDR1 GTSNPN, CDR2 SVGIG (reference sequence). V was pared by 2 bases and J by 2 bases, with 13 bases between. The CDR3 consists of 15 residues. The CDR3 nucleotides are TGTGCCTGGAGTTACAGGGAAGGAGGCAATCAGCCCCAGCATTTT. Amino acid sequence: CAWSYREGGNQPQHF.

J is TRBJ1-6 and V is TRBV27; D remains ambiguous. The germline V gene has CDR1 MNHEY and CDR2 SMNVEV (reference sequence). The CDR3 length is 12 residues. With 5 bases removed from V and 7 bases from J, the gap between germline ends came to 6 bases. The CDR3 loop is CASSLLNSPLHF. CDR3 DNA: TGTGCCAGCAGTCTTTTGAATTCACCCCTCCACTTT.

This clone turned up a few times. The V call is TRBV14, the J call TRBJ2-7, with D perhaps matching TRBD2 (6 bases). The length of the CDR3 is 16 residues. Per germline, CDR1 SGHDN and CDR2 FVKESK. V dropped 3 bases and J dropped 7 bases, with 22 bases sitting between them. CDR3 protein: CASSHGTPPVNGEQYF. For the CDR3, the DNA is TGTGCCAGCAGCCACGGGACTCCCCCGGTCAATGGGGAGCAGTACTTC.

This chain connects TRBV5-3 to TRBJ1-5, with a weak D call TRBD1 (5 bases). TRBV5-3 is an open reading frame whose function is uncertain. V was clipped by 4 bases and J by 1 base, with 9 bases between them. The CDR3 runs to 14 residues. This CDR3 is CARSPPGSNQPQHF. As DNA, the CDR3 is TGTGCCAGAAGCCCCCCAGGGAGCAATCAGCCCCAGCATTTT.

Comments on this clone: One end of the junction varies from germline; a read error may be responsible. The chain has TRBV30 and TRBJ2-7; 9 bases agree with TRBD2. Germline CDR1 and CDR2: GTSNPN and SVGIG (reference sequence). This CDR3 contains 15 residues. Here the CDR3 DNA reads TGTGCCTGGCGTGTCGGGGCGGGGGGGCCGTACGAGCAGTACTTC. Its protein product is CAWRVGAGGPYEQYF.

V gene TRBV19 combines with J gene TRBJ1-5; possible D gene TRBD1, 5 bases. CDR3 length: 13 amino acids. V shed 7 bases and J shed 4 bases, with 11 bases lying between them. Germline V gene sequence: CDR1 LNHDA, CDR2 SQIVND (reference sequence). CDR3 region: CASTWAGNQPQHF. In DNA, the CDR3 is TGTGCCAGTACCTGGGCAGGGAATCAGCCCCAGCATTTT.

The V call is TRBV9, the J call TRBJ1-4, with no clear D. Per the germline V gene, CDR1 is SGDLS and CDR2 is YYNGEE. The V gene lost 0 bases and the J gene lost 4 bases, with 4 bases spanning the gap. This CDR3 comprises 13 residues. The CDR3 nucleotides read TGTGCCAGCAGCGTAGGGGGTAATGAAAAACTGTTTTTT. Protein product: CASSVGGNEKLFF.

The rearrangement joins TRBV4-1 to TRBJ2-5; D might be TRBD2 (7 bases). This CDR3 is 16 amino acids long. V lost 5 bases to trimming and J lost 1 base, with 17 bases between them. Germline-derived CDR1 and CDR2 are MGHRA and YSYEKL. The CDR3 loop reads CASSYPRGGPQETQYF. The CDR3 DNA sequence: TGCGCCAGCAGCTACCCGAGGGGGGGGCCCCAAGAGACCCAGTACTTC.

This chain links TRBV5-1 with TRBJ2-4; 10 nucleotides agree with TRBD1. V was pared by 0 bases and J by 6 bases, with 0 bases of the junction left unmatched. The CDR3 consists of 14 residues. Germline V gene lookup returns CDR1 SGHRS and CDR2 YFSETQ. The CDR3 loop reads CASSLGTGGNIQYF. CDR3 in DNA: TGCGCCAGCAGCTTGGGGACAGGGGGAAACATTCAGTACTTC. Full variable domain (outside the CDR3, taken from reference TRBV5-1 and TRBJ2-4): KAGVTQTPRYLIKTRGQQVTLSCSPISGHRSVSWYQQTPGQGLQFLFEYFSETQRNKGNFPGRFSGRQFSNSRSEMNVSTLELGDSALYLCASSLGTGGNIQYFGAGTRLSVL.

Concerning this clone itself: The junction departs from germline at one end; a sequencing error may be responsible. The chain links TRBV5-1 to TRBJ1-6; D is perhaps TRBD1 (5 bases). The CDR3 loop spans 14 amino acids. Per the germline V gene, CDR1 is SGHRS and CDR2 is YFSETQ. The CDR3 sequence: CASGLDSSNSPLHF. Written as DNA, the CDR3 is TGCGCCAGCGGCTTAGACAGCTCTAATTCACCCCTCCACTTT.